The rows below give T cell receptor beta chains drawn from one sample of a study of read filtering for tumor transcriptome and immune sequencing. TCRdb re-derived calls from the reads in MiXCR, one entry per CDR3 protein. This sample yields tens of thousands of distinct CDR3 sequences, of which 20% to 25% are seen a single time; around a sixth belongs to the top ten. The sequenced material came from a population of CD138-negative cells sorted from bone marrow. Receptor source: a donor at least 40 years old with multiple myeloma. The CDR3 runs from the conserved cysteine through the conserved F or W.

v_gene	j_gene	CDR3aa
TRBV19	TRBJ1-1	CAISIDQGENTEAFF
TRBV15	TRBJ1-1	CATSVGLRTEAFF
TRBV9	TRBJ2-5	CASSIQRAGGGETQYF
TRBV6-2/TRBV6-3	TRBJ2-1	CASSGYEQFF
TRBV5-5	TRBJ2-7	CASSLARPDYEQYF
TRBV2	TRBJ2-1	CASRQGLIDEQFF
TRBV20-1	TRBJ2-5	CSARDMRDPRETQYF
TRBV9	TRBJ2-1	CASNPTGTSGDEQFF
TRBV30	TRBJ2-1	CAWSVAAAYNEQFF
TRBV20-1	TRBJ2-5	CSAGPPSGRLGETQYF
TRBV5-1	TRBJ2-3	CASSLEQSTDTQYF
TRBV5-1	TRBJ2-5	CASSWDQEIQYF
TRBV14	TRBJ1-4	CASSRQGCEKLFF
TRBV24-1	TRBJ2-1	CATSDLASGSWYEQFF
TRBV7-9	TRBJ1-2	CASSLSAGTGSGYTF
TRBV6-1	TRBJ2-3	CASSEPGRADTQYF
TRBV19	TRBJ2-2	CASSIAGSGELFF
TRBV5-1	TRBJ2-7	CASSSRTGAYEQYF
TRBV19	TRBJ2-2	CASSIGLAPSGELFF
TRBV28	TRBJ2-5	CASRSQGETQYF
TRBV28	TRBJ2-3	CASRIWGGTDTQYF
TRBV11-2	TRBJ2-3	CASSLGAMEDTQYF
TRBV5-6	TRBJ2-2	CASSPTGDGTGELFF
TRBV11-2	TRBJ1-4	CASSLAGEAEKLFF
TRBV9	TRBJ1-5	CASSVMGQGPQHF
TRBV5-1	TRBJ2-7	CASSLEAGRSGEQYF
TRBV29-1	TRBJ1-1	CSVGGGQGERSEAFF
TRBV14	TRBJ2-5	CASSQGFQETQYF
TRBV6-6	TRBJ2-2	CASSGAWGAGGELFF
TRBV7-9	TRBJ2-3	CASSSLIGEGAGAADTQYF
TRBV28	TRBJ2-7	CASRWTRASYEQYF
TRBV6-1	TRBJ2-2	CASTSRTIYTGELFF
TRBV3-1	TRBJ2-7	CASSHGTYEQYF
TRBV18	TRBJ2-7	CASSGDSYEQYF
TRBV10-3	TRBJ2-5	CAIRPGTGGETQYF
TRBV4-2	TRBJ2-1	CASSQDRAGIGEQFF
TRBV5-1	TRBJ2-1	CASSLGSSGRAGEQFF
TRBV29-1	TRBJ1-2	CSVEVSRGYFGYTF
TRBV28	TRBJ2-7	CASTPSGFSYEQYF
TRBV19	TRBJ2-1	CASSIGPGHLLF
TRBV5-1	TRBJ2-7	CASSSGQGGGEQYF